The rows below give T cell receptor beta chains drawn from one sample of a study of early T cells in non-severe SARS-CoV-2 infection. TCRdb used MiXCR to reprocess the 5' RACE reads, holding one entry per CDR3 protein. The sample consists of tens of thousands of distinct CDR3 sequences, roughly 12% of them appearing once. This specimen was whole blood, taken at baseline. The receptors originated from an adult who was a healthcare worker with PCR-confirmed SARS-CoV-2 infection or an uninfected control (not recorded which). Both conserved end residues are part of each CDR3. The D gene is left open where the match is weak. Clone size is shown for a subset of rows, as once, few, many or a class of expanded clone.

>NA|few|TRBV6-4|TRBJ2-1
TGTGCCAGCAGTGACGGAGCCCAGTCTTCCTACAATGAGCAGTTCTTC
CASSDGAQSSYNEQFF
>NA|NA|TRBV20-1|TRBJ2-1
TGCAGTGCCCTGACCGGAGGGGGCTACAATGAGCAGTTCTTC
CSALTGGGYNEQFF
>NA|few|TRBV6-2/TRBV6-3|TRBJ1-1
TGTGCCAGCGGGGGTTTGACAGGCATGAACACTGAAGCTTTCTTT
CASGGLTGMNTEAFF
>NA|few|TRBV19|TRBJ1-2
TGTGCCAGTAGTATACCAATGACGGAGATCCTCTATGGCTACACCTTC
CASSIPMTEILYGYTF
>TRBD1|NA|TRBV9|TRBJ2-7
TGTGCCAGCAGCTTGGGACAGGCCCGCTCCTACGAGCAGTACTTC
CASSLGQARSYEQYF
>NA|few|TRBV20-1|TRBJ1-5
TGCAGTGCTAGGGGGGACAAAAATCAGCCCCAGCATTTT
CSARGDKNQPQHF
>TRBD2|NA|TRBV29-1|TRBJ2-1
TGCAGGCATCCTAGGACTAGCGGCAATGAGCAGTTCTTC
CRHPRTSGNEQFF
>NA|few|TRBV24-1|TRBJ1-1
TGTGCCACCAGTGACCGATCGACAGGTCAGAACACTGAAGCTTTCTTT
CATSDRSTGQNTEAFF
>NA|NA|TRBV27|TRBJ1-4
TGTGCCAGCGGCCCGATCGGTTCAACTAATGAAAAACTGTTTTTT
CASGPIGSTNEKLFF
>NA|NA|TRBV7-8|TRBJ2-1
TGTGCCAGCAGCTTAGCGCGGCGCCCGAGCTCCTACAATGAGCAGTTCTTC
CASSLARRPSSYNEQFF
>TRBD2|many|TRBV6-5|TRBJ2-3
TGTGCCAGCAGTTACGTAGCGGGGACCACAGATACGCAGTATTTT
CASSYVAGTTDTQYF
>NA|NA|TRBV7-9|TRBJ1-3
TGTGCCAGCAGCCCCCCAGGGAGAGGAAACACCATATATTTT
CASSPPGRGNTIYF
>TRBD1|NA|TRBV5-1|TRBJ1-6
TGCGCCAGCAGTCTCAGGGGGCCCGGTAATTCACCCCTCCACTTT
CASSLRGPGNSPLHF
>TRBD2|few|TRBV18|TRBJ2-7
TGTGCCAGCTCACCCCAGATTGGGAGCGGGACCTACGAGCAGTACTTC
CASSPQIGSGTYEQYF
>NA|many|TRBV5-1|TRBJ2-1
TGCGCCAGCAGCTTTACAGGGCTAGATGAGCAGTTCTTC
CASSFTGLDEQFF
>NA|few|TRBV19|TRBJ2-2
TGTGCCAGTAGCAGAGATTCAGGGGACCTCAACACCGGGGAGCTGTTTTTT
CASSRDSGDLNTGELFF
>TRBD2|NA|TRBV24-1|TRBJ2-2
TGTGCCACCAGCCGGGGGGTACCAGGGGAGCTGTTTTTT
CATSRGVPGELFF
>NA|NA|TRBV19|TRBJ2-7
TGTGCCAGTAGTGCGGACCCGTCCTACGAGCAGTACTTC
CASSADPSYEQYF
>TRBD1|NA|TRBV5-1|TRBJ1-1
TGCGCCAGCAGCCCGGACAGGGGGAATATGAACACTGAAGCTTTCTTT
CASSPDRGNMNTEAFF
>NA|many|TRBV6-5|TRBJ2-3
TGTGCCAGCAGTTACTCGCCGCCGGGCTCAGGGGCAGATACGCAGTATTTT
CASSYSPPGSGADTQYF
>TRBD1|NA|TRBV10-2|TRBJ1-3
TGCGCCAGCAGTGAGAGGGGGCGCATCTCTGGAAACACCATATATTTT
CASSERGRISGNTIYF
>NA|NA|TRBV28|TRBJ1-2
TGTGCCAGCAGTCCTACCGGGACACTTCTTTATGGCTACACCTTC
CASSPTGTLLYGYTF
>TRBD2|many|TRBV9|TRBJ2-1
TGTGCCAGCAGCCCGTGGACCCGGGACTACTCCTACAATGAGCAGTTCTTC
CASSPWTRDYSYNEQFF
>NA|few|TRBV6-1|TRBJ1-1
TGTGCCAGCAGTGAAGCGGTGGGGGGCGCATTGAACACTGAAGCTTTCTTT
CASSEAVGGALNTEAFF
>NA|NA|TRBV7-2|TRBJ2-3
TGTGCCAGCAGCTTAGCCGGTGCGGATACGCAGTATTTT
CASSLAGADTQYF
>NA|NA|TRBV7-9|TRBJ1-2
TGTGCCAGCAGCTTACAGGGGATTAACTATGGCTACACCTTC
CASSLQGINYGYTF
>NA|few|TRBV7-9|TRBJ1-1
TGTGCCAGCAGCTTATTGCTACGGGGGAACACTGAAGCTTTCTTT
CASSLLLRGNTEAFF
>NA|few|TRBV11-2|TRBJ1-6
TGTGCCAGCAGCTTGGGAACAGGGCGGTCACCCCTCCACTTT
CASSLGTGRSPLHF
>NA|NA|TRBV28|TRBJ1-2
TGTGCCAGCAGTTTATCCTTCTATGGCTACACCTTC
CASSLSFYGYTF
>TRBD2|few|TRBV9|TRBJ2-5
TGTGCCAGCAGCGCGACCATAGCGGGAGGTACCCAGTACTTC
CASSATIAGGTQYF
>TRBD1|few|TRBV12-3/TRBV12-4|TRBJ2-5
TGTGCCAGCCGGGACAGGGGATCTGGGACCCAGTACTTC
CASRDRGSGTQYF
>TRBD1|NA|TRBV28|TRBJ2-7
TGTGCCAGCAGTCCCCCGACGACAGGGGCCTACGAGCAGTACTTC
CASSPPTTGAYEQYF
>NA|many|TRBV20-1|TRBJ2-7
TGCAGTGCTAGTGGTGGGCTCTCCTACGAGCAGTACTTC
CSASGGLSYEQYF
>TRBD1|few|TRBV27|TRBJ1-5
TGTGCCAGCAGCCCGACAGGGTCTCCCCAGCATTTT
CASSPTGSPQHF
>NA|NA|TRBV6-5|TRBJ2-7
TGTGCCAGCAGCCGGACAGACTCCAGCTCCTACGAGCAGTACTTC
CASSRTDSSSYEQYF
>NA|NA|TRBV6-5|TRBJ1-4
TGTGCCAGCAGCCGAGACGGGGTAGATAATGAAAAACTGTTTTTT
CASSRDGVDNEKLFF
>NA|few|TRBV18|TRBJ2-5
TGTGCCAGCTCACCACAGGCCGGGACCCAGTACTTC
CASSPQAGTQYF